One and the same sample provided the 18 T cell receptor beta chains below, sequenced in a study of CD8 T cells in Susac syndrome. When the RNA was reverse transcribed, random hexamers were used with an input of roughly 0.45 to 1 ug. TCRdb redid the calling of the immunoSEQ multiplex PCR reads with MiXCR, one entry per CDR3 protein. Of approximately 220,000 distinct CDR3 sequences listed, 80% to 95% are singletons. Specimen: CD8+ T cells from PBMCs. These receptors were taken from a human donor with multiple sclerosis.

This chain connects TRBV20-1 to TRBJ2-3, with D hard to call. Per the germline V gene, CDR1 is DFQATT and CDR2 is SNEGSKA (reference sequence). The CDR3 totals 20 residues. Trimming removed 2 bases from V and 0 bases from J, with 27 bases in between. The CDR3: CSARSYPGDLSKFSTDTQYF. The CDR3 bases are TGCAGTGCTAGATCTTACCCCGGCGACCTCTCAAAGTTTAGCACAGATACGCAGTATTTT.

V usage is TRBV7-3 and J usage is TRBJ1-1, with D possibly being TRBD1 (6 bases). There are 14 residues in the CDR3. V was shortened by 2 bases and J by 3 bases, with 10 bases between the two germline ends. CDR1 is SGHTA, CDR2 FQGTGA, per germline. CDR3: CASSLEGGDTEAFF. CDR3 in DNA: TGTGCCAGCAGCTTAGAAGGGGGTGACACTGAAGCTTTCTTT.

The chain carries TRBV5-4 and TRBJ2-1, with D perhaps matching TRBD2 (6 bases). CDR3 length: 13 amino acids. Germline values: CDR1 SGHNT, CDR2 YYREEE (reference sequence). The V end was cut by 4 bases, the J end by 6 bases, with 11 bases between. This CDR3 reads CASSPGTSNEQFF. The DNA of the CDR3 is TGTGCCAGCAGCCCTGGGACTTCCAATGAGCAGTTCTTC.

The chain has TRBV12-3 or TRBV12-4 and TRBJ2-3; D is unresolved. Trimming shortened V by 4 bases and J by 1 base, and 3 bases separated the two germline ends. The CDR3 length is 12 residues. The CDR3 protein is CASSSGTDTQYF. CDR3 in DNA: TGTGCCAGCAGTTCCGGCACAGATACGCAGTATTTT.

The chain combines TRBV21-1 with TRBJ2-7; the table's TRBD1 call for D was not verified on the DNA. TRBV21-1 represents a pseudogene. This CDR3 is built from 18 residues. The CDR3 spells CASSKEVGQEPSSYEQYF. For the CDR3, the DNA is TGTGCCAGCAGCAAAGAAGTAGGACAGGAACCCTCGTCCTACGAGCAGTACTTC.

The chain recombines TRBV6-5 with TRBJ2-3, with D uncertain. The V gene lost 2 bases and the J gene lost 5 bases, with 8 bases spanning the gap. CDR3 size: 13 residues. Germline CDR1 MNHEY, CDR2 SVGAGI. The DNA for the CDR3 is TGTGCCAGCAGTTACCACGCGTTAGATACGCAGTATTTT. This translates into CASSYHALDTQYF.

This sequence joins TRBV19 and TRBJ2-3, with 9 positions matching TRBD1. CDR3 length: 15 amino acids. CDR1 is LNHDA, CDR2 SQIVND, per germline (reference sequence). Trimming took 1 base from V and 5 from J; bases not matched to a gene: 4. CDR3 sequence reads: CASSIAGQGGDTQYF. CDR3 coding DNA: TGTGCCAGTAGTATAGCGGGACAGGGAGGAGATACGCAGTATTTT.

The CDR3, as DNA: TGTGCCAGCACCACCCCCGAGAAAGTAGATGAGGAGACCCAGTACTTC. Protein product: CASTTPEKVDEETQYF. The chain recombines TRBV28 with TRBJ2-5; no firm D call. The CDR3 consists of 16 residues. CDR1 MDHEN and CDR2 SYDVKM come from the germline V gene. V was trimmed by 7 bases and J by 5 bases, leaving 23 bases between them.

This chain links TRBV29-1 with TRBJ1-1; a weak D match, TRBD1 (5 bases). The germline gives CDR1 SQVTM, CDR2 ANQGSEA. The CDR3 sequence is 13 residues long. Deletions cut 4 bases from V and 6 bases from J, with 15 bases between. The CDR3 DNA is TGCAGCGTTGGGCAGGGCGGCGGGTCTGAAGCTTTCTTT. Its translation: CSVGQGGGSEAFF.

The chain is built from TRBV3-1 and TRBJ2-5, with D possibly called TRBD1 or TRBD2 (6 bases each). In germline, CDR1 is LGHDT, CDR2 YNNKEL (reference sequence). Trimming left V 9 bases short and J 5 bases short, with 19 bases between. This CDR3 contains 14 residues. CDR3 amino acids: CASTKGTGRETQYF. As DNA, the CDR3 is TGTGCCAGTACCAAAGGAACAGGGAGGGAGACCCAGTACTTC.

V usage is TRBV7-9 and J usage is TRBJ2-7; a possible D gene is TRBD1 (6 bases). This CDR3 has 14 amino acids. Deletions cut 2 bases from V and 4 bases from J, with 12 bases between. Looked up from germline, CDR1 is SEHNR and CDR2 is FQNEAQ (reference sequence). DNA for the CDR3: TGTGCCAGCAGCTTATTGGACAGCCGATACGAGCAGTACTTC. It codes for CASSLLDSRYEQYF.

This clonotype was seen once. The rearrangement links TRBV7-2 to TRBJ2-7, with 7 bases fitting TRBD2. The CDR3 runs 13 residues. CDR1 is SGHTA and CDR2 is FQGNSA in the germline V gene. V was pared by 5 bases and J by 4 bases, with 5 bases of the junction left unmatched. CDR3 DNA sequence: TGTGCCAGCAGCGTAACTAGCGTTTACGAGCAGTACTTC. Translating gives CASSVTSVYEQYF.

J is TRBJ2-5 and V is TRBV5-1, with D possibly being TRBD1 or TRBD2 (5 bases each). Germline CDR1 reads SGHRS; CDR2 reads YFSETQ. CDR3 length: 14 amino acids. Trimming took off 0 bases at V and 5 bases at J, with 11 bases between the two ends. As DNA, the CDR3 is TGCGCCAGCAGCTTGGCCGGGAAGGGGGAGACCCAGTACTTC. Translation: CASSLAGKGETQYF.

The chain joins TRBV12-3 or TRBV12-4 to TRBJ2-7; unclear D gene. Trimming removed 3 bases at V and 2 bases at J, with 8 bases between. The CDR3 contains 13 residues. The chain's CDR3 is CASSLDGTYEQYF. In nucleotides, the CDR3 is TGTGCCAGCAGTTTGGACGGCACCTACGAGCAGTACTTC.

In this sample, this clonotype turned up a few times. V gene TRBV30 combines with J gene TRBJ2-7; 9 bases line up with TRBD2. Germline V gene lookup returns CDR1 GTSNPN and CDR2 SVGIG (reference sequence). The CDR3 loop spans 17 amino acids. V shed 1 base, J shed 2 bases, and the junction held 12 bases outside the gene matches. The CDR3, as DNA: TGTGCCTGGAGTGATCCGGTTTATAGCGGGGGTGCCTACGAGCAGTACTTC. It codes for CAWSDPVYSGGAYEQYF. The full variable domain, in which reference TRBV30 and TRBJ2-7 provide the parts outside the CDR3, is SQTIHQWPATLVQPVGSPLSLECTVEGTSNPNLYWYRQAAGRGLQLLFYSVGIGQISSEVPQNLSASRPQDRQFILSSKKLLLSDSGFYLCAWSDPVYSGGAYEQYFGPGTRLTVT.

The chain links TRBV9 to TRBJ2-6; D ambiguous. The ends were cut back, 4 bases at V and 0 bases at J, with 8 bases in the middle. Germline V gene lookup returns CDR1 SGDLS and CDR2 YYNGEE. This CDR3 is 15 amino acids long. The CDR3 here is CASSPWGSGANVLTF. The DNA for the CDR3 is TGTGCCAGCAGCCCTTGGGGCTCTGGGGCCAACGTCCTGACTTTC. Looking up the rest from reference TRBV9 and TRBJ2-6 gives the full variable domain: DSGVTQTPKHLITATGQRVTLRCSPRSGDLSVYWYQQSLDQGLQFLIQYYNGEERAKGNILERFSAQQFPDLHSELNLSSLELGDSALYFCASSPWGSGANVLTFGAGSRLTVL.

The DNA for the CDR3 is TGTGCCAGTACACTAGTACCGGGACAGGGAGGCGGTGCGAACACTGAAGCTTTCTTT. This codes for CASTLVPGQGGGANTEAFF. This chain joins TRBV19 and TRBJ1-1, with TRBD1 identical over 9 bases. The V segment lost 7 bases and the J segment 1 base; nucleotides outside the gene matches: 19. The CDR3 has 19 residues. The V gene's germline CDR1 is LNHDA and CDR2 SQIVND (reference sequence).

The gene calls are TRBV15 and TRBJ1-1; D not certain. Trimming removed 5 bases at V and 0 bases at J, with 13 bases between. Germline CDR1 and CDR2: LNHNV and YYDKDF (reference sequence). The CDR3 has 15 amino acids. CDR3 DNA: TGTGCCACCAGCCCCTTCGAGGTCCTGAACACTGAAGCTTTCTTT. This sequence encodes CATSPFEVLNTEAFF.